This TCR beta chain comes out of a study of beta chain features in type 1 diabetes. Expressed TCRB transcripts were sequenced, since all the RNA that had been isolated was reverse transcribed. The method was immunoSEQ multiplex PCR; TCRdb's version includes in-frame clones alone and lacks a portion of them. The sample holds about 650,000 clones, about an eighth seen once. V was trimmed by 0 bases and J by 10 bases, leaving 17 bases between them. The CDR3 length is 15 residues. Germline V gene data show CDR1 as LGHNA and CDR2 as YNFKEQ. A few counts support this clone. Its antigen is not known. Study-level findings and limits: Any HLA-type effect on TCRB rearrangement remained unresolved here. Shorter TCRB CDR3s, moderately but significantly so, marked every one of the four CD4+ subsets in Type 1 diabetes patients. Fewer junction insertions and more nucleotide deletions appeared in type 1 diabetes patients. Equally in patients and controls, shorter templates might have been favored by PCR.

Sorted CD4+ subsets: naive, central memory, regulatory, stem cell-like memory (CD45RO/CCR7/CD25/CD127/CD95/CD27 panel). This clonotype originated in a man younger than 45 with type 1 diabetes. The source material was naive CD4+ T cells from blood. The J gene is TRBJ2-3, the V gene TRBV4-2; D is perhaps TRBD2 (7 bases). The CDR3 DNA follows: TGTGCCAGCAGCCAAGATCGGAGGGGGGGCTCTGCGCAGTATTTT. It is translated as CASSQDRRGGSAQYF.